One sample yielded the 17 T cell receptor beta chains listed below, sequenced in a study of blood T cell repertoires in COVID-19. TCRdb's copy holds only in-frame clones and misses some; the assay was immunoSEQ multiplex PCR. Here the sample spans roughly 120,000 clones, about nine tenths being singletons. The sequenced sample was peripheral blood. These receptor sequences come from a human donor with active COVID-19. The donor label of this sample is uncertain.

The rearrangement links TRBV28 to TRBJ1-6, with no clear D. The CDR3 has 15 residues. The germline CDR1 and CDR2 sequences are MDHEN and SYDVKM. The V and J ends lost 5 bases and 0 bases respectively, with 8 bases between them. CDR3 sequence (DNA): TGTGCCAGCAGTATTCCGAGCTCCTATAATTCACCCCTCCACTTT. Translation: CASSIPSSYNSPLHF.

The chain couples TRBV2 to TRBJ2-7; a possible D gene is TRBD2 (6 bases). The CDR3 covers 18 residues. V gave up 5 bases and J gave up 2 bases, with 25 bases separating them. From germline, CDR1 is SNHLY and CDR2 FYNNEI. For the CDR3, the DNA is TGTGCCAGCAGTCACCCCCCGTTGTCGGGCGGAGGGGCCTACGAGCAGTACTTC. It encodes CASSHPPLSGGGAYEQYF. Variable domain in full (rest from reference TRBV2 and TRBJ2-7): EPEVTQTPSHQVTQMGQEVILRCVPISNHLYFYWYRQILGQKVEFLVSFYNNEISEKSEIFDDQFSVERPDGSNFTLKIRSTKLEDSAMYFCASSHPPLSGGGAYEQYFGPGTRLTVT.

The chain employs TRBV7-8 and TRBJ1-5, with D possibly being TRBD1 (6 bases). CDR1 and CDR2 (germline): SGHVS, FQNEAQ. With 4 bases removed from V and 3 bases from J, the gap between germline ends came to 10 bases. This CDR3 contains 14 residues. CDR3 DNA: TGTGCCAGCAGCTCCAGGGGATACAATCAGCCCCAGCATTTT. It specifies CASSSRGYNQPQHF.

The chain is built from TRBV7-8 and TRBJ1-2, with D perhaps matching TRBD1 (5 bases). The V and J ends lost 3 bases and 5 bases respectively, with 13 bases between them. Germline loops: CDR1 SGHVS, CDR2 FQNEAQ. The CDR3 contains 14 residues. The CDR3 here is CASSFRQNGYGYTF. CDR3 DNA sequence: TGTGCCAGCAGCTTCCGACAGAATGGATATGGCTACACCTTC.

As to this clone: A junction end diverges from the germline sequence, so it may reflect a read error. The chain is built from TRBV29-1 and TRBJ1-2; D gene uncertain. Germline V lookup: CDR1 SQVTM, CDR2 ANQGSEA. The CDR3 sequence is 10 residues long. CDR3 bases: TGCAGCGTGCTGGACTCAAGGGTGTATTTC. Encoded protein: CSVLDSRVYF.

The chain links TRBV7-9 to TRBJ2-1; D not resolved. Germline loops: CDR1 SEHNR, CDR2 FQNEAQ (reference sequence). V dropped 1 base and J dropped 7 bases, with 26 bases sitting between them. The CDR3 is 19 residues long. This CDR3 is CASSLVSRPEASLRNEQFF. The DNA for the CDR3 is TGTGCCAGCAGCTTAGTTAGCAGACCCGAAGCGTCCTTACGGAATGAGCAGTTCTTC.

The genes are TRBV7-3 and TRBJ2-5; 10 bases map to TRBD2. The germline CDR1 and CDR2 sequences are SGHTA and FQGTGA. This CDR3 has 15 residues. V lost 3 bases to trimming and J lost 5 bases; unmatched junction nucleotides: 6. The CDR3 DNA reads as TGTGCCAGCAGCTTCAAGCGGGGGGGCCTGGAGACCCAGTACTTC. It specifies CASSFKRGGLETQYF. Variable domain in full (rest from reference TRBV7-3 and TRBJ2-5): GAGVSQTPSNKVTEKGKYVELRCDPISGHTALYWYRQSLGQGPEFLIYFQGTGAADDSGLPNDRFFAVRPEGSVSTLKIQRTERGDSAVYLCASSFKRGGLETQYFGPGTRLLVL.

The CDR3 here is CASALQGMGTEAFF. In DNA form, the CDR3 reads TGTGCCAGCGCTTTACAGGGGATGGGCACTGAAGCTTTCTTT. The V gene is TRBV11-2, the J gene TRBJ1-1; 7 bases line up with TRBD1. V trimming: 8 bases; J trimming: 4 bases; junction bases outside the gene matches: 10. Germline V CDR1 and CDR2: SGHAT, FQNNGV. The length of the CDR3 is 14 residues.

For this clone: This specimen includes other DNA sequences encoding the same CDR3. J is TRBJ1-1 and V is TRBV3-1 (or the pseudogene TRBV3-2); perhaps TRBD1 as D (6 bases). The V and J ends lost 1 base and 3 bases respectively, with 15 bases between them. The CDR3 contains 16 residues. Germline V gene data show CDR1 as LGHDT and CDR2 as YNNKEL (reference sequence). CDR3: CASSQGRGRKDTEAFF. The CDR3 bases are TGTGCCAGCAGCCAAGGGCGGGGGCGGAAGGACACTGAAGCTTTCTTT.

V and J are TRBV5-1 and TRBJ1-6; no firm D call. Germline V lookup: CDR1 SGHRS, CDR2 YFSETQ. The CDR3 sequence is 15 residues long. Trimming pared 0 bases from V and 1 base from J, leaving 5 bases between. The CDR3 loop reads CASSLDGSYNSPLHF. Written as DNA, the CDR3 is TGCGCCAGCAGCTTGGACGGTTCCTATAATTCACCCCTCCACTTT.

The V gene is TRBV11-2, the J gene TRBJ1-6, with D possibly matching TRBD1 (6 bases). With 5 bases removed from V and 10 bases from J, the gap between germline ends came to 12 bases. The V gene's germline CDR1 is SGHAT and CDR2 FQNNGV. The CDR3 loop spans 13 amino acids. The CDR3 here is CASSPTTGSPLHF. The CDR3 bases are TGTGCCAGCAGCCCTACCACAGGGTCACCCCTCCACTTT.

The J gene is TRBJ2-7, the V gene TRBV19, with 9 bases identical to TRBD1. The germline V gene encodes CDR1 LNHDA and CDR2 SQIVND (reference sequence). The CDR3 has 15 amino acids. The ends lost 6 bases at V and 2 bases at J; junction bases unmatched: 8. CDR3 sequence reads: CASRQPGQGPYEQYF. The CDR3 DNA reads TGTGCCAGTAGGCAACCGGGACAGGGCCCCTACGAGCAGTACTTC.

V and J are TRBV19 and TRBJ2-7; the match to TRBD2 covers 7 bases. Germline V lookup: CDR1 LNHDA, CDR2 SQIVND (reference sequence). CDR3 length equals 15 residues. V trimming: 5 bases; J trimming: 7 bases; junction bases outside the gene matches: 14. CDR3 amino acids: CASSASGAALGEQYF. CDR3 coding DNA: TGTGCCAGTAGTGCCAGCGGGGCCGCCTTGGGGGAGCAGTACTTC.

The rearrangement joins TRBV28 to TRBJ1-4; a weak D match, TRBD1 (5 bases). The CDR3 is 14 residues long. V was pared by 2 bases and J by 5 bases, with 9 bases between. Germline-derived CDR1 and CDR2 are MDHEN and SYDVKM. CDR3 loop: CASSLVGRNEKLFF. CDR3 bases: TGTGCCAGCAGTTTAGTGGGGCGAAATGAAAAACTGTTTTTT.

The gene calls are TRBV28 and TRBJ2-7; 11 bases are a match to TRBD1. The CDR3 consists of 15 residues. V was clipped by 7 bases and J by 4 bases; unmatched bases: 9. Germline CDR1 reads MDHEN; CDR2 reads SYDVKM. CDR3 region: CASTSLDRGRYEQYF. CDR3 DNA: TGTGCCAGCACCTCCCTGGACAGGGGGCGATACGAGCAGTACTTC. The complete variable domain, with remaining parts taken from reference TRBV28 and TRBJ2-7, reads DVKVTQSSRYLVKRTGEKVFLECVQDMDHENMFWYRQDPGLGLRLIYFSYDVKMKEKGDIPEGYSVSREKKERFSLILESASTNQTSMYLCASTSLDRGRYEQYFGPGTRLTVT.

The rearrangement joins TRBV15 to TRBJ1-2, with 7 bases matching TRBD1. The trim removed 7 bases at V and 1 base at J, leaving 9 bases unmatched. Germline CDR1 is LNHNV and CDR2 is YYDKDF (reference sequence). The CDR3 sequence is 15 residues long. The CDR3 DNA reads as TGTGCCACCACCACGGACAGGACCTTTAACTATGGCTACACCTTC. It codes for CATTTDRTFNYGYTF.

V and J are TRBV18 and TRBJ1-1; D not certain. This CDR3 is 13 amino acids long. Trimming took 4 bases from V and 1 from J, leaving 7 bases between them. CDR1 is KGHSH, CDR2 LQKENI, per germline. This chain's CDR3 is CASSLTKNTEAFF. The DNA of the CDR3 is TGTGCCAGCTCACTGACAAAGAACACTGAAGCTTTCTTT.